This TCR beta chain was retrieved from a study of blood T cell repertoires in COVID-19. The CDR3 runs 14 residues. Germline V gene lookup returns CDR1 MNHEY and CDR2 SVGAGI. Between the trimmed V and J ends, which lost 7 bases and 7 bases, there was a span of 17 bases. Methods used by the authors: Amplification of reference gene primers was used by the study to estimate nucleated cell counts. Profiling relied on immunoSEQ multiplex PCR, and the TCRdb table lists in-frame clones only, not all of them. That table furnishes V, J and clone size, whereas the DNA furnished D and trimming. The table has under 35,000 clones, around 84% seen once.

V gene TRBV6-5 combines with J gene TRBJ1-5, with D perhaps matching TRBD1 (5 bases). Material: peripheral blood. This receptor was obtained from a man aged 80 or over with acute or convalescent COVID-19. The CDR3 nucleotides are TGTGCCAGCATAAGTATGGGGCAGGGCCAGCCCCAGCATTTT. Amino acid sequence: CASISMGQGQPQHF.